This TCR beta chain was sequenced in a study of human T cells and chemical hapten exposure. Looking at the study overall: Subjects had 2% DPC placed on about 2 cm by about 2 cm of upper inner arm skin for sensitization. The scalp of each patient received a weekly diphenylcyclopropenone dose for the full roughly 24-week study.

Time point described: patch test 3, about 24 weeks after DPC sensitization. Stated treatment: therapeutic diphenylcyclopropenone sensitization with weekly scalp DPC. TCRdb re-analysed the RACE reads in MiXCR, keeping a single row per CDR3 protein. The sample includes some 170,000 distinct CDR3 sequences, 25% to 30% of them seen just once. The source was whole blood, collected in connection with sensitization to the hapten diphenylcyclopropenone (DPC). The receptor comes from a woman between 18 and 29 years old with alopecia areata. Some clones in this sample may be carry-over from other donors' samples.

Written as DNA, the CDR3 is TGTGCCAGCAGTACGTCTGCCTCCTACGAGCAGTACTTC. This gives the protein CASSTSASYEQYF. The genes are TRBV7-8 and TRBJ2-7; D unclear. Trimming shortened V by 6 bases and J by 0 bases, and 9 bases separated the two germline ends. This CDR3 is built from 13 residues. Germline V gene lookup returns CDR1 SGHVS and CDR2 FQNEAQ. Full variable domain (outside the CDR3, taken from reference TRBV7-8 and TRBJ2-7): GAGVSQSPRYKVAKRGQDVALRCDPISGHVSLFWYQQALGQGPEFLTYFQNEAQLDKSGLPSDRFFAERPEGSVSTLKIQRTQQEDSAVYLCASSTSASYEQYFGPGTRLTVT.